This T cell receptor beta chain appears in the sequencing data of a study of T cell repertoires in cytomegalovirus infection. Study details: Recently described HLA-C-restricted plus well-studied HLA-B-restricted CMV epitopes were used. Evidence of both CMV infection and a matching HLA type came from public TCR beta signatures. Study-level findings and limits: Across the ex vivo response, the dominant clonotypes were HLA-C-restricted CMV-specific TCR beta clonotypes.

V was pared by 0 bases and J by 6 bases, with 8 bases between. CDR3 length: 13 amino acids. Germline loops: CDR1 SGHAT, CDR2 FQNNGV. TCRdb used MiXCR to reprocess the reads, holding one entry per CDR3 protein. This table holds about 220,000 distinct CDR3 sequences, 38% found once. A remark on this clonotype: Its specificity is not known.

Sequences were derived from CD8+ T cells from cultured PBMCs, sampled from culture after CMV antigen stimulation. The J gene is TRBJ1-1, the V gene TRBV11-2; no reliable D call. The TCR comes from a human donor in good health (CMV status not recorded). Some clones in this sample may be carry-over from other donors' samples. CDR3 sequence (DNA): TGTGCCAGCAGCTTAGATTACGGCGCTGAAGCTTTCTTT. As protein: CASSLDYGAEAFF.